The clone carrying this TCR beta chain has a count of ten or more. Trimming shortened V by 3 bases and J by 3 bases, and 5 bases separated the two germline ends. From germline, CDR1 is DFQATT and CDR2 SNEGSKA (reference sequence). The CDR3 runs to 11 residues. Patients of the Seattle cohort, enrolled during active infection, were followed longitudinally. Original data processing: The authors estimated nucleated cell counts from reference gene primer amplification. Only in-frame clones appear in the TCRdb table, and some are missing; sequencing was by immunoSEQ multiplex PCR. The V and J calls and clone size come from that table; D and trimming were worked out from the DNA. Among about 200,000 clones, about 85% were seen once, and the ten largest hold around 5.4%. These data belong to a study of blood T cell repertoires in COVID-19. About the study: Spain, Italy and the United States supplied samples that represented acute and convalescent COVID-19. Sources were T cells, B-cell-depleted T cells, or PBMCs; the material itself was cDNA or gDNA.

The origin of this receptor is a woman aged 40-49 years with COVID-19, enrolled during active disease. Sequenced material: peripheral blood. The chain couples TRBV20-1 to TRBJ1-1; D ambiguous. The CDR3 here is CSARADTEAFF. In nucleotides, the CDR3 is TGCAGTGCTAGGGCAGACACTGAAGCTTTCTTT.